The sequence of this T cell receptor (beta chain) was determined in a study of post-analysis software for immune sequencing data. Study-level findings and limits: TRBV5-6, TRBV5-1 and TRBV20-1 were among five TRBV segments more frequent in patients than controls.

Each TCR beta cDNA library carried unique molecular identifiers. The source material, about 0.85 to 11 million T cells, gave rise to 400,000 to 600,000 cDNA molecules. MiXCR was run by TCRdb on the PCR reads, yielding one entry per CDR3 protein. The data hold 600,000 to 750,000 distinct CDR3 sequences, with 59% observed a single time. The CDR3 consists of 12 residues. Germline V gene data show CDR1 as ENHRY and CDR2 as SYGVKD. To note about this clonotype: Its target is not known.

The sequencing input was blood. The sequence was obtained from a girl aged 2 to 9 with multiple sclerosis. The rearrangement uses TRBV10-3 and TRBJ2-5; 9 nucleotides agree with TRBD2. In nucleotides, the CDR3 is TGTGGCATATTAGCGGGAGACAACGAACAGTACTTC. Its translation is CGILAGDNEQYF.